This TCR beta chain was observed in a study of control samples from healthy donors and cancer patients. In germline, CDR1 is SGHRS, CDR2 YFSETQ. Trimming shortened V by 0 bases and J by 0 bases, and 11 bases separated the two germline ends. The CDR3 loop spans 16 amino acids. Sequenced by immunoSEQ multiplex PCR; TCRdb stores in-frame clones only, minus some. The repertoire holds around 97,000 clones, with about 89% as singletons. The specimen was PBMCs. This clonotype originated in a man aged 55 to 69 with lung cancer. The chain carries TRBV5-1 and TRBJ2-3; D gene uncertain. As DNA, the CDR3 is TGCGCCAGCAGCTTGGGAAGTGCGGTTAGCACAGATACGCAGTATTTT. As protein: CASSLGSAVSTDTQYF.